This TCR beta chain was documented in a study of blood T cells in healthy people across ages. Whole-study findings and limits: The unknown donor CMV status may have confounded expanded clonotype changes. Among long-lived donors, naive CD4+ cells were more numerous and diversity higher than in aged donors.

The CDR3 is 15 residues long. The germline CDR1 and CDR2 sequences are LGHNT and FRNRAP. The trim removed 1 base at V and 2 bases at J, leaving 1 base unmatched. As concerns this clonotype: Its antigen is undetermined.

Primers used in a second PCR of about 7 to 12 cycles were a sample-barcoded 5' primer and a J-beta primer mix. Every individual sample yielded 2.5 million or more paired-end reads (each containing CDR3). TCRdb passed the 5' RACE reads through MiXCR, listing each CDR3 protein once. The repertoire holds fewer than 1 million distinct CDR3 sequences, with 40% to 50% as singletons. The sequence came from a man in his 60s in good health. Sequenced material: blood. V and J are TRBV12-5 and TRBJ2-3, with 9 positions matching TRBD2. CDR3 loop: CASGLGGGATDTQYF. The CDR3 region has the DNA TGTGCTAGTGGTTTGGGCGGGGGGGCCACAGATACGCAGTATTTT.